The sequence of this T cell receptor (beta chain) was determined in a study of persistence of HIV-infected CD4 T cells. General study results and limits: TCR oligoclonality correlated with proviral oligoclonality in the same sorted populations.

The CDR3 sequence is 11 residues long. Trimming left V 5 bases short and J 10 bases short, with 8 bases between. An overlapping HIV-1 Gag peptide pool stimulated these cells at approximately 1 ug/peptide/mL. CD40L-negative CD69-negative CD45RO-high memory CD4+ T cells were sorted as populations depleted of antigen-responding cells. Inclusion required CMV-positive serology and CD4+ counts above 400 cells/uL. A note on this clone: Its antigen is unknown.

The immunoSEQ assay was version 4, run in survey mode. Data came from immunoSEQ multiplex PCR; TCRdb stores just in-frame clones and leaves some out. The top ten hold 12% to 15% of the sample, which has about 40,000 clones, about four fifths seen once. The chain links TRBV12-3 or TRBV12-4 to TRBJ1-4, with D perhaps TRBD1 (5 bases). The TCR originated in an adult man with HIV who was CMV-seropositive. Sequenced material: CD4+ T cells sorted from PBMCs after approximately 20-hour stimulation, taken from a patient who received antiretroviral therapy. For the CDR3, the DNA is TGTGCCAGCAGTGCCCAGGGAAAACTGTTTTTT. Its translation is CASSAQGKLFF.